This T cell receptor (beta chain) stems from a study of regulatory T cells in long-lasting Graves disease. Whole-study findings and limits: Persistent-disease Graves' patients showed less TCR diversity than new cases.

The time point denotes: newly diagnosed GD, antithyroid drugs for less than 3 months. Researchers made the TCR library from RNA that was extracted from PBMCs. The authors drew patients from an endocrinology department in Xi'an, China. About this clonotype: Its specificity is not known.

CDR1 and CDR2 from the germline V gene are SGDLS and YYNGEE. This CDR3 is 14 amino acids long. Deletions cut 3 bases from V and 9 bases from J, with 16 bases between. Arm-PCR of CDR3 regions with iRepertoire HTBI primers generated TCR beta libraries. MiXCR, run by TCRdb on the multiplex PCR reads, gives a single entry per CDR3 protein. In the table there are approximately 400,000 distinct CDR3 sequences, about 15% of which are singletons. These data also formed part of another study, on T cells in Graves' hyperthyroidism and ophthalmopathy. This second report adds: HTBI primers were the set used in a first-round RT-PCR of the TCR CDR3.

The chain employs TRBV9 and TRBJ1-5; D possibly corresponds to TRBD1 (6 bases). The receptor was derived from a woman in her twenties or thirties with Graves disease. Source: peripheral blood mononuclear cells (PBMCs), taken at new diagnosis, from a patient treated with antithyroid drugs. CDR3 in DNA: TGTGCCAGCAGCGCGTCTGGGGGGGCTACGCCCCAGCATTTT. Protein product: CASSASGGATPQHF.